These T cell receptor beta chains were read from a single sample in a study of T cells in localized non-small cell lung cancer. Profiling relied on immunoSEQ multiplex PCR, and the TCRdb table lists in-frame clones only, not all of them. The sample consists of about 79,000 clones, more than 75% of them appearing once. Specimen: peripheral blood, collected before any cancer treatment. The receptors shown here come from a woman between 40 and 69 years old with stage I squamous cell lung carcinoma. CDR3s include the opening cysteine and the closing phenylalanine or tryptophan. D genes are given only for firm matches. Some rows have no size entry. The others give once, few or many, or a class for an expanded clone.

V gene	J gene	clone size	D gene	CDR3 length	CDR3 protein	CDR3 DNA
TRBV4-1	TRBJ1-6	once	NA	17	CASSQTRGGRGNSPLHF	TGCGCCAGCAGCCAAACAAGGGGCGGTAGGGGGAATTCACCCCTCCACTTT
TRBV30	TRBJ1-2	NA	NA	13	CAGLTGKNYGYTF	TGTGCCGGATTGACAGGAAAAAACTATGGCTACACCTTC
TRBV28	TRBJ1-1	once	NA	16	CASSFSGGLRGTEAFF	TGTGCCAGCAGTTTCTCCGGGGGCCTGAGGGGGACTGAAGCTTTCTTT
TRBV6-5	TRBJ2-5	NA	TRBD1	13	CASSWTGGETQYF	TGTGCCAGCAGCTGGACAGGGGGCGAGACCCAGTACTTC
TRBV5-4	TRBJ2-3	NA	NA	16	CASSVAGQGPTDTQYF	TGTGCCAGCAGCGTCGCTGGGCAGGGACCCACAGATACGCAGTATTTT
TRBV21-1	TRBJ1-2	few	NA	17	CASSKVGRTEQHYGYTF	TGTGCCAGCAGCAAGGTAGGAAGAACAGAGCAGCACTATGGCTACACCTTC
TRBV6-1	TRBJ2-2	NA	TRBD2	14	CASGRGMNTGELFF	TGTGCCAGCGGGCGGGGGATGAACACCGGGGAGCTGTTTTTT
TRBV5-1	TRBJ2-7	NA	TRBD2	15	CASRVTSGGAAEQYF	TGCGCCAGCAGAGTTACTAGCGGGGGGGCAGCCGAGCAGTACTTC
TRBV2	TRBJ2-1	once	TRBD1	15	CASSRGTGGFGEQFF	TGTGCCAGCAGTAGGGGGACAGGGGGATTTGGTGAGCAGTTCTTC
TRBV5-1	TRBJ2-2	NA	NA	15	CASSLGDTNTGELFF	TGCGCCAGCAGCTTGGGAGACACGAACACCGGGGAGCTGTTTTTT
TRBV2	TRBJ1-1	NA	NA	13	CASSIRQDTEAFF	TGTGCCAGCAGTATCAGACAGGACACTGAAGCTTTCTTT
TRBV2	TRBJ1-1	NA	NA	14	CASTGGGRGKEAFF	TGTGCCAGCACCGGTGGGGGGAGGGGCAAGGAAGCTTTCTTT
TRBV7-9	TRBJ2-5	NA	NA	13	CASTELGQETQYF	TGTGCCAGCACCGAGCTGGGACAAGAGACCCAGTACTTC
TRBV29-1	TRBJ2-1	NA	NA	10	CSVYDNEQFF	TGCAGCGTTTATGACAATGAGCAGTTCTTC
TRBV1	TRBJ1-2	once	NA	13	CTSSLGGPPGYTF	TGCACCAGCAGCCTTGGGGGACCCCCGGGCTACACCTTC
TRBV6-7	TRBJ1-5	NA	NA	10	CASSRGPQHF	TGTGCCAGTAGTCGGGGGCCCCAGCATTTT
TRBV6-1	TRBJ1-6	NA	NA	11	CASSGGGALHF	TGTGCCAGCAGTGGCGGCGGGGCCCTCCACTTT
TRBV11-3	TRBJ2-1	NA	NA	14	CASSLGASYNEQFF	TGTGCCAGCAGCTTAGGCGCCTCCTACAATGAGCAGTTCTTC
TRBV29-1	TRBJ1-2	NA	NA	13	CSARFQANYGYTF	TGCAGCGCCAGATTCCAGGCTAACTATGGCTACACCTTC
TRBV9	TRBJ2-7	NA	NA	14	CASSVDPGTYEQYF	TGTGCCAGCAGCGTAGACCCAGGAACCTACGAGCAGTACTTC
TRBV5-1	TRBJ1-2	NA	NA	16	CASRRAREAGNYGYTF	TGCGCCAGCAGACGGGCGCGGGAGGCGGGTAACTATGGCTACACCTTC
TRBV30	TRBJ2-3	NA	TRBD2	15	CAWGRLAGSTDTQYF	TGTGCCTGGGGCAGACTAGCGGGGTCCACAGATACGCAGTATTTT
TRBV5-1	TRBJ2-7	NA	TRBD2	16	CASSLAFVGTSAEQYF	TGCGCCAGCAGCTTGGCCTTCGTTGGGACTAGCGCCGAGCAGTACTTC
TRBV5-8	TRBJ1-5	NA	NA	17	CASSRDLGRGGNQPQHF	TGTGCCAGCAGCCGGGACTTAGGGCGGGGTGGCAATCAGCCCCAGCATTTT
TRBV5-1	TRBJ2-1	NA	TRBD1	16	CASSLSGTGDYNEQFF	TGCGCCAGCAGCCTTTCAGGGACAGGGGACTACAATGAGCAGTTCTTC
TRBV7-9	TRBJ1-2	NA	NA	14	CASSFGGQSYGYTF	TGTGCCAGCAGCTTCGGGGGGCAGTCCTATGGCTACACCTTC
TRBV30	TRBJ2-7	NA	NA	12	CAWRGLSYEQYF	TGTGCCTGGAGGGGACTTTCCTACGAGCAGTACTTC
TRBV29-1	TRBJ1-1	NA	TRBD1	14	CSVRQGFVNTEAFF	TGCAGCGTGAGACAGGGTTTCGTGAACACTGAAGCTTTCTTT
TRBV5-4	TRBJ2-3	NA	TRBD1	15	CASSSGQPSTDTQYF	TGTGCCAGCAGTTCGGGACAGCCTAGCACAGATACGCAGTATTTT
TRBV14	TRBJ1-1	NA	TRBD1	12	CASSQQGLIAFF	TGTGCCAGCAGTCAACAGGGGTTAATAGCTTTCTTT
TRBV9	TRBJ1-1	NA	NA	13	CASSVDENTEAFF	TGTGCCAGCAGCGTGGACGAGAACACTGAAGCTTTCTTT
TRBV6-5	TRBJ1-2	NA	NA	14	CASRSAQANYGYTF	TGTGCCAGCAGGTCTGCACAGGCGAACTATGGCTACACCTTC
TRBV12-5	TRBJ2-2	once	NA	13	CASGLKGSGELFF	TGTGCTAGTGGTTTAAAGGGGTCCGGGGAGCTGTTTTTT
TRBV5-4	TRBJ1-2	NA	TRBD1	15	CASSSGGTGDYGYTF	TGTGCCAGCAGCTCAGGTGGGACAGGGGACTATGGCTACACCTTC
TRBV29-1	TRBJ2-5	NA	TRBD1	13	CSVDGQGRETQYF	TGCAGCGTTGATGGACAGGGGCGGGAGACCCAGTACTTC
TRBV29-1	TRBJ2-7	NA	NA	12	CSVEAAGEEQYF	TGCAGCGTTGAAGCGGCAGGGGAAGAGCAGTACTTC
TRBV6-1	TRBJ1-5	NA	NA	15	CATLFRGESDQPQHF	TGTGCCACCCTCTTTCGAGGGGAAAGCGATCAGCCCCAGCATTTT
TRBV10-2	TRBJ2-1	NA	NA	13	CASSFIGDDEQFF	TGCGCCAGCAGTTTTATCGGGGACGATGAGCAGTTCTTC
TRBV21-1	TRBJ2-1	NA	NA	19	CASSKGERGGLTLRNEQFF	TGTGCCAGCAGCAAAGGGGAGCGGGGGGGCCTCACTCTCCGGAATGAGCAGTTCTTC
TRBV14	TRBJ2-7	once	NA	16	CASSRLGQTSTVEQYF	TGTGCCAGCAGCCGTTTGGGCCAAACTTCTACGGTGGAGCAGTACTTC
TRBV7-2	TRBJ2-7	NA	TRBD2	14	CASSLAASGYEQYF	TGTGCCAGCAGCTTAGCGGCTAGCGGCTACGAGCAGTACTTC
TRBV2	TRBJ1-5	NA	NA	15	CASSSDGLSNQPQHF	TGTGCCAGCAGCTCGGACGGGCTTAGCAATCAGCCCCAGCATTTT
TRBV18	TRBJ1-6	NA	NA	16	CASSPPGERRNSPLHF	TGTGCCAGCTCACCACCGGGGGAAAGGAGAAATTCACCCCTCCACTTT
TRBV10-2	TRBJ1-6	NA	NA	15	CASSEGKGYNSPLHF	TGCGCCAGCAGCGAGGGGAAAGGGTATAATTCACCCCTCCACTTT
TRBV7-2	TRBJ2-1	once	NA	17	CASSLQGSLSSYNEQFF	TGTGCCAGCAGCTTACAAGGCAGTTTGAGCTCCTACAATGAGCAGTTCTTC